Below are 30 T cell receptor beta chains sequenced from a single sample in a study of T cell repertoires in cytomegalovirus infection. MiXCR, applied by TCRdb to the reads, yields one record per CDR3 protein. The table has a few hundred thousand distinct CDR3 sequences, approximately 15% seen once. The source material was CD8+ T cells from PBMCs. The source of these receptors is a human donor in good health (CMV status not recorded). Some clones in this sample may be carry-over from other donors' samples.

This clonotype was counted many times. This sequence joins TRBV11-2 and TRBJ1-1; a possible D gene is TRBD1 (6 bases). Trimming stripped 5 bases from V and 0 bases from J, with 13 bases between. Germline V gene sequence: CDR1 SGHAT, CDR2 FQNNGV. This CDR3 contains 15 residues. In DNA form, the CDR3 reads TGTGCCAGCAGCCGCCCCGAGGGGGTGAACACTGAAGCTTTCTTT. This gives the protein CASSRPEGVNTEAFF.

This clonotype was observed a few times. This chain links TRBV6-2 or TRBV6-3 with TRBJ2-3; D gene unclear. This CDR3 comprises 15 residues. Germline CDR1 is MNHEY and CDR2 is SVGEGT. V was pared by 2 bases and J by 2 bases, with 11 bases between. Here the CDR3 reads CASSYGPHYTDTQYF. The CDR3 nucleotides read TGTGCCAGCAGTTACGGCCCACACTACACAGATACGCAGTATTTT.

The J gene is TRBJ2-5, the V gene TRBV7-8; TRBD2 aligns across 8 bases. The CDR3 loop spans 17 amino acids. J lost 4 bases, V lost 5 bases, and 15 bases had no gene match. The germline CDR1 and CDR2 sequences are SGHVS and FQNEAQ. The CDR3: CASSLFSGGAEGETQYF. Written as DNA, the CDR3 is TGTGCCAGCAGCCTTTTCAGCGGGGGAGCCGAGGGAGAGACCCAGTACTTC.

The rearrangement joins TRBV23-1 to TRBJ2-1; 9 bases match TRBD2. TRBV23-1 qualifies as an ORF whose function is uncertain. The V gene end was trimmed by 2 bases and the J gene end by 8 bases; junction bases not matched to a gene: 10. The CDR3 runs to 16 residues. In nucleotides, the CDR3 is TGCGCCAGCAGTCAAGGGGCGGGGGGGGGTAGGGATGAGCAGTTCTTC. Residues: CASSQGAGGGRDEQFF.

This clonotype has a handful of counts. CDR3 nucleotide sequence: TGTGCCAGTAGTCCCTTTTTTGCGGGCCCGTCGAACACTGAAGCTTTCTTT. The encoded protein is CASSPFFAGPSNTEAFF. The chain carries TRBV19 and TRBJ1-1; D remains unclear. The CDR3 runs to 17 residues. CDR1 is LNHDA and CDR2 is SQIVND in the germline V gene (reference sequence). V was clipped by 5 bases and J by 1 base, with 20 bases between them.

The V call is TRBV6-2 or TRBV6-3, the J call TRBJ1-1; D not certain. Germline loops: CDR1 MNHEY, CDR2 SVGEGT. The CDR3 is made up of 12 amino acids. Trimming cost V 2 bases and J 7 bases, with 8 bases left between them. The CDR3 region has the DNA TGTGCCAGCAGTTACGGCCCCCTTGAAGCTTTCTTT. It encodes CASSYGPLEAFF.

This clonotype was observed many times. The rearrangement uses TRBV12-3 or TRBV12-4 and TRBJ2-1, with 14 bases matching TRBD2. The CDR3 length is 16 residues. V lost 6 bases, J lost 5 bases, and 6 bases stayed unmatched. The CDR3: CASRSGLAGGNNEQFF. The DNA for the CDR3 is TGTGCCAGCAGATCCGGACTAGCGGGGGGCAACAATGAGCAGTTCTTC.

V usage is TRBV13 and J usage is TRBJ2-2; D unresolved. The germline V and J ends were trimmed by 0 bases and 4 bases, with 9 bases remaining between them. From germline, CDR1 is PRHDT and CDR2 FYEKMQ (reference sequence). The CDR3 totals 15 residues. The CDR3 DNA sequence: TGTGCCAGCAGCTTAGGCAGCCCCGGCACCGGGGAGCTGTTTTTT. Translation: CASSLGSPGTGELFF.

This clonotype has a count of ten or more. V and J are TRBV12-3 or TRBV12-4 and TRBJ2-1; unclear D gene. The CDR3 covers 11 residues. V shed 3 bases and J shed 8 bases, with 5 bases lying between them. CDR3 residues: CASSFLDEQFF. For the CDR3, the DNA is TGTGCCAGCAGTTTTTTAGATGAGCAGTTCTTC.

The V and J genes are TRBV6-5 and TRBJ2-3; TRBD2 matches at 7 bases. Losses at the gene ends were 6 bases for V and 1 base for J; bases not matched to a gene: 10. The length of the CDR3 is 16 residues. Germline CDR1 reads MNHEY; CDR2 reads SVGAGI. The CDR3 bases are TGTGCCAGCAGACTTTACGTCCTAGCGGGCACAGATACGCAGTATTTT. It encodes CASRLYVLAGTDTQYF.

This clonotype was recorded many times. V gene TRBV4-1 combines with J gene TRBJ2-7, with D uncertain. The V and J ends lost 0 bases and 3 bases respectively, with 9 bases between them. CDR3 size: 14 residues. CDR1 and CDR2 from the germline V gene are MGHRA and YSYEKL. The CDR3 spells CASSQEKWGYEQYF. CDR3 bases: TGCGCCAGCAGCCAAGAAAAATGGGGCTACGAGCAGTACTTC.

This CDR3 reads CASSPSEDEGVVGKNIQYF. The CDR3 DNA reads TGTGCCAGCAGCCCCTCTGAGGACGAGGGAGTTGTGGGCAAAAACATTCAGTACTTC. The V and J genes are TRBV7-9 and TRBJ2-4; tentatively, D is TRBD2 (5 bases). Deletions cut 5 bases from V and 3 bases from J, with 26 bases between. The CDR3 loop spans 19 amino acids. Germline loops: CDR1 SEHNR, CDR2 FQNEAQ (reference sequence).

This clonotype was detected many times. The chain is built from TRBV9 and TRBJ2-3; D gene uncertain. The CDR3 consists of 12 residues. Trimming took 3 bases from V and 2 from J, leaving 4 bases between them. Germline lookup yields CDR1 SGDLS and CDR2 YYNGEE. CDR3 amino acids: CASSGNTDTQYF. CDR3 nucleotide sequence: TGTGCCAGCAGCGGAAACACAGATACGCAGTATTTT.

A note on this clonotype: This may stem from a read error, because a much larger clone lies one nucleotide away. The rearrangement links TRBV5-4 to TRBJ2-7, with 8 bases fitting TRBD2. This CDR3 region has 15 residues. The ends lost 0 bases at V and 3 bases at J; junction bases unmatched: 5. Germline CDR1 reads SGHNT; CDR2 reads YYREEE (reference sequence). CDR3 residues: CASSLGFAGGYEQYF. CDR3 in DNA: TGTGCCAGCAGCTTGGGTTTTGCGGGGGGCTACGAGCAGTACTTC.

The sample holds many counts of this clonotype. CDR3 sequence (DNA): TGTGCCAGCAGCTTATCACAGGGTGTCCAAGAGACCCAGTACTTC. Residues: CASSLSQGVQETQYF. This sequence joins TRBV7-9 and TRBJ2-5; TRBD1 might be the D (6 bases). V lost 2 bases, J lost 1 base, and 11 bases lay in between. Germline V CDR1 and CDR2: SEHNR, FQNEAQ (reference sequence). This CDR3 has 15 amino acids. Together with reference TRBV7-9 and TRBJ2-5, the CDR3 gives the full variable domain: DTGVSQNPRHKITKRGQNVTFRCDPISEHNRLYWYRQTLGQGPEFLTYFQNEAQLEKSRLLSDRFSAERPKGSFSTLEIQRTEQGDSAMYLCASSLSQGVQETQYFGPGTRLLVL.

The J gene is TRBJ1-1, the V gene TRBV9; D is uncertain. Trimming stripped 0 bases from V and 2 bases from J, with 11 bases between. The length of the CDR3 is 15 residues. Germline values: CDR1 SGDLS, CDR2 YYNGEE. This CDR3 is CASSVGATQNTEAFF. CDR3 in DNA: TGTGCCAGCAGCGTAGGGGCCACCCAAAACACTGAAGCTTTCTTT.

The chain employs TRBV12-3 or TRBV12-4 and TRBJ2-3, with 13 bases identical to TRBD2. This CDR3 region has 19 residues. Trimming took 6 bases from V and 1 from J; bases not matched to a gene: 13. CDR3 sequence: CASRPGLAGSRGGTDTQYF. The CDR3 DNA follows: TGTGCCAGCAGGCCGGGACTAGCGGGGTCCCGGGGGGGCACAGATACGCAGTATTTT.

This clonotype was counted only a few times. J is TRBJ2-7 and V is TRBV6-1; 10 bases line up with TRBD2. CDR1 MNHNS and CDR2 SASEGT come from the germline V gene. J gave up 5 bases and V 9 bases, and 7 bases lay outside the gene matches. This CDR3 is built from 13 residues. The CDR3 here is CASSSGGAHEQYF. In nucleotides, the CDR3 is TGTGCCAGTTCAAGCGGGGGGGCCCACGAGCAGTACTTC.

There are a few counts of this clonotype. The chain has TRBV5-5 and TRBJ2-1; D is ambiguous. Germline CDR1 is SGHKS and CDR2 is YYEKEE (reference sequence). The CDR3 has 11 residues. V lost 0 bases to trimming and J lost 10 bases, with 5 bases between them. The CDR3 DNA reads TGTGCCAGCAGCTTGGAGGCCGAGCAGTTCTTC. Its protein is CASSLEAEQFF.

This clonotype was observed many times. The chain is built from TRBV6-5 and TRBJ2-3, with D perhaps given as TRBD1 or TRBD2 (7 bases each). V shed 6 bases and J shed 5 bases, with 21 bases lying between them. The germline CDR1 and CDR2 sequences are MNHEY and SVGAGI. The CDR3 loop spans 16 amino acids. The CDR3 bases are TGTGCCAGCAGGCCCAGGGGGGGCCCTAGCGGAGATACGCAGTATTTT. Encoded protein: CASRPRGGPSGDTQYF.

This clonotype turned up a few times. The chain uses TRBV5-1 and TRBJ2-7; D might be TRBD1 or TRBD2, each matching 5 bases. V gave up 3 bases and J gave up 7 bases, with 14 bases separating them. From germline, CDR1 is SGHRS and CDR2 YFSETQ. The CDR3 runs 13 residues. CDR3 amino acids: CASSSAGTGEQYF. DNA for the CDR3: TGCGCCAGCAGCTCGGCAGGGACGGGTGAGCAGTACTTC.

As concerns this clonotype: A much more abundant neighbour one base away suggests this may be a read error. The chain carries TRBV12-3 or TRBV12-4 and TRBJ1-6, with D unresolved. Trimming left V 3 bases short and J 10 bases short, with 19 bases between. The CDR3 sequence is 16 residues long. The CDR3 DNA reads TGTGCCAGCAGTTTTAACCGGGTGACGTCTAAGTCACCCCTCCACTTT. Amino acids: CASSFNRVTSKSPLHF.

This clonotype was seen many times. The gene calls are TRBV12-3 or TRBV12-4 and TRBJ2-1; D is perhaps TRBD1 (6 bases). The CDR3 has 14 amino acids. Trimming removed 4 bases at V and 2 bases at J, with 9 bases between. CDR3 DNA sequence: TGTGCCAGCAGTTCACAGGGCGCCTACAATGAGCAGTTCTTC. The encoded protein is CASSSQGAYNEQFF.

This clonotype was detected ten times or more. V gene TRBV7-9 combines with J gene TRBJ1-2, with D unclear. Per the germline V gene, CDR1 is SEHNR and CDR2 is FQNEAQ (reference sequence). The CDR3 totals 14 residues. Trimming cost V 5 bases and J 2 bases, with 12 bases left between them. CDR3 bases: TGTGCCAGCAGCCCCTTGACTGGGAACTATGGCTACACCTTC. Protein: CASSPLTGNYGYTF.

This clonotype occurred a few times. CDR3 in amino acids: CASSWPKGLTSTDTQYF. CDR3 DNA sequence: TGTGCCAGCAGCTGGCCGAAGGGGCTGACTAGCACAGATACGCAGTATTTT. J is TRBJ2-3 and V is TRBV7-6; TRBD1 might be the D (5 bases). V lost 4 bases and J 0 bases, leaving 17 bases between the germline ends. CDR1 is SGHVS and CDR2 is FNYEAQ in the germline V gene. The CDR3 runs 17 residues.

This clonotype turned up a few times. V gene TRBV4-2 combines with J gene TRBJ2-2, with 15 bases lining up with TRBD2. This CDR3 is 18 amino acids long. V lost 3 bases and J lost 8; bases outside the gene matches: 10. Germline CDR1 reads LGHNA; CDR2 reads YNFKEQ. The CDR3 bases are TGTGCCAGCAGCCATCACTCAGGACTAGCGGGGGGGCCTGGGGAGCTGTTTTTT. Translated: CASSHHSGLAGGPGELFF.

The genes are TRBV5-7 and TRBJ1-1; the D gene is possibly TRBD1 (5 bases). TRBV5-7 is sorted into the ORF group, with uncertain function. CDR3 size: 14 residues. V dropped 3 bases and J dropped 1 base, with 10 bases sitting between them. CDR3 coding DNA: TGTGCCAGCAGCTCGCGGGACGGGAACACTGAAGCTTTCTTT. Its translation is CASSSRDGNTEAFF.

This rearrangement joins TRBV5-5 to TRBJ2-7; D ambiguous. Germline CDR1 is SGHKS and CDR2 is YYEKEE (reference sequence). V lost 4 bases and J lost 4, with 15 bases in between. CDR3 length: 14 residues. The CDR3 sequence is CASSVGIGSYEQYF. The CDR3 DNA reads TGTGCCAGCAGCGTAGGGATCGGAAGTTACGAGCAGTACTTC.

This clonotype came up many times. This chain links TRBV7-2 with TRBJ2-1; the D gene is possibly TRBD2 (6 bases). V was trimmed by 10 bases and J by 9 bases, leaving 22 bases between them. The CDR3 has 14 residues. The germline V gene has CDR1 SGHTA and CDR2 FQGNSA. The chain's CDR3 is CATQPYGGAGEQFF. CDR3 nucleotides: TGTGCCACCCAGCCCTATGGCGGGGCTGGTGAGCAGTTCTTC.

This clonotype was counted at least ten times. The gene calls are TRBV28 and TRBJ1-5; 9 positions agree with TRBD1. Germline loops: CDR1 MDHEN, CDR2 SYDVKM. This CDR3 is built from 14 residues. V lost 8 bases, J lost 3 bases, and 5 bases stayed unmatched. CDR3 loop: CASQDRGTNQPQHF. Here the CDR3 DNA reads TGTGCCAGCCAAGACAGGGGGACCAATCAGCCCCAGCATTTT.